These T cell receptor beta chains were read from a single sample in a study of cytomegalovirus exposure and HLA in healthy donors. Sequencing used immunoSEQ multiplex PCR; TCRdb keeps in-frame clones, though not all of them. The sample lists fewer than 150,000 clones, around 83% seen once, with about 6.7% in the top ten. Sequencing used PBMCs. These TCRs come from a woman in her 30s in good health and CMV-seropositive. Both conserved end residues are part of each CDR3. A D gene is named only where the DNA matches it firmly. Not every row has a clone size; where given, it reads once, few, many or a size class.

TRBJ1-2	TRBD1	NA	TRBV6-5	CASSDRGDEGYTF	TGTGCCAGCAGTGACAGGGGTGACGAGGGCTACACCTTC
TRBJ1-4	TRBD1	once	TRBV6-6	CASSYSGQGANEKLFF	TGTGCCAGCAGTTACTCCGGACAGGGGGCGAATGAAAAACTGTTTTTT
TRBJ1-1	NA	NA	TRBV18	CASSTSTGNTEAFF	TGTGCCAGCTCAACCTCGACAGGGAACACTGAAGCTTTCTTT
TRBJ1-1	TRBD1	NA	TRBV5-1	CASSPQGQGAFEAFF	TGCGCCAGCAGCCCTCAGGGACAGGGGGCTTTTGAAGCTTTCTTT
TRBJ1-1	NA	once	TRBV5-5	CASSLELEAFF	TGTGCCAGCAGCTTGGAGCTTGAAGCTTTCTTT
TRBJ2-7	TRBD1	NA	TRBV28	CASGTGTGDRYEQYF	TGTGCCAGCGGTACCGGGACAGGGGACCGCTACGAGCAGTACTTC
TRBJ2-2	TRBD2	once	TRBV4-2	CASSQPSGGSPNTGELFF	TGTGCCAGCAGCCAACCTAGCGGGGGGTCCCCGAACACCGGGGAGCTGTTTTTT
TRBJ2-7	NA	NA	TRBV7-2	CASSLFNSYEQYF	TGTGCCAGCAGCTTATTCAACTCCTACGAGCAGTACTTC
TRBJ2-7	NA	NA	TRBV2	CASKSRGYEQYF	TGTGCCAGCAAGTCTAGGGGGTACGAGCAGTACTTC
TRBJ2-7	TRBD1	NA	TRBV5-1	CASSSTGDEQYF	TGCGCCAGCAGCTCGACAGGGGACGAGCAGTACTTC
TRBJ1-1	NA	NA	TRBV5-1	CASSLGLQVNTEAFF	TGCGCCAGCAGCTTGGGGCTACAGGTTAACACTGAAGCTTTCTTT
TRBJ1-2	NA	NA	TRBV4-1	CASSQEGRTGSNGYTF	TGCGCCAGCAGCCAAGAAGGTAGAACAGGGTCGAATGGCTACACCTTC
TRBJ1-3	NA	NA	TRBV27	CASSLGSGSGNTIYF	TGTGCCAGCAGTCTCGGGAGTGGCTCTGGAAACACCATATATTTT
TRBJ1-1	NA	NA	TRBV7-6	CASSLAGAGMNTEAFF	TGTGCCAGCAGCTTGGCGGGGGCAGGCATGAACACTGAAGCTTTCTTT
TRBJ1-2	NA	NA	TRBV11-3	CASSLVARGPPAGQLTFFF	TGTGCCAGCAGCTTAGTAGCCCGGGGCCCTCCAGCTGGACAGCTAACTTTCTTCTTC
TRBJ2-1	TRBD1	NA	TRBV6-1	CASLWTGGNYEQFF	TGTGCCAGTCTGTGGACAGGGGGTAATTATGAGCAGTTCTTC
TRBJ1-4	NA	NA	TRBV6-1	CASNPGGVNEKLFF	TGTGCCAGCAATCCGGGGGGGGTGAATGAAAAACTGTTTTTT
TRBJ1-5	NA	NA	TRBV28	CASSLRGSNQPQHF	TGTGCCAGCAGTTTACGGGGGAGCAATCAGCCCCAGCATTTT
TRBJ1-1	NA	NA	TRBV28	CATGSAGTEAFF	TGTGCCACTGGGAGCGCGGGGACTGAAGCTTTCTTT
TRBJ1-2	NA	once	TRBV11-1	CASSLDPGRDSYGYTF	TGTGCCAGCAGCTTAGACCCGGGAAGGGATTCCTATGGCTACACCTTC
TRBJ2-3	NA	NA	TRBV2	CASSVGLITDTQYF	TGTGCCAGCAGTGTTGGACTCATAACAGATACGCAGTATTTT
TRBJ1-1	NA	NA	TRBV15	CATSSPGLAEAFF	TGTGCCACCAGCAGCCCAGGGTTGGCTGAAGCTTTCTTT
TRBJ1-2	TRBD1	NA	TRBV19	CASSPGTGFGYTF	TGTGCCAGTAGTCCCGGGACAGGGTTCGGCTACACCTTC
TRBJ1-1	TRBD1	NA	TRBV10-3	CAISPGQGVDRNTEAFF	TGTGCCATCAGCCCGGGACAGGGGGTAGATAGGAACACTGAAGCTTTCTTT
TRBJ2-4	TRBD2	few	TRBV18	CASSPLSSGKNIQYF	TGTGCCAGCTCACCTCTTTCTAGCGGGAAAAACATTCAGTACTTC
TRBJ2-5	NA	NA	TRBV5-1	CASSSAGQETQYF	TGCGCCAGCAGCTCGGCGGGCCAAGAGACCCAGTACTTC
TRBJ2-3	NA	NA	TRBV28	CASSTQDTQYF	TGTGCCAGCAGTACACAAGATACGCAGTATTTT
TRBJ1-3	NA	NA	TRBV28	CASRRGISGNTIYF	TGTGCCAGCAGACGCGGGATCTCTGGAAACACCATATATTTT
TRBJ2-1	NA	NA	TRBV2	CASSGGVDEQFF	TGTGCCAGCAGTGGAGGAGTCGATGAGCAGTTCTTC
TRBJ2-1	TRBD1	NA	TRBV7-3	CASSLDRGSYNEQFF	TGTGCCAGCAGCTTAGACAGGGGTTCCTACAATGAGCAGTTCTTC
TRBJ2-7	TRBD2	NA	TRBV11-2	CASSLGLAGVSYEQYF	TGTGCCAGCAGCTTAGGACTAGCGGGGGTCTCCTACGAGCAGTACTTC
TRBJ2-2	NA	once	TRBV2	CASTEAGGNGELFF	TGTGCCAGCACTGAGGCAGGGGGGAACGGGGAGCTGTTTTTT
TRBJ2-7	TRBD2	NA	TRBV6-6	CASSYLAGGPYEQYF	TGTGCCAGCAGTTACCTAGCGGGGGGGCCCTACGAGCAGTACTTC
TRBJ2-2	TRBD2	NA	TRBV28	CATRFGGVNTGELFF	TGTGCCACCCGGTTTGGGGGGGTGAACACCGGGGAGCTGTTTTTT
TRBJ1-3	NA	NA	TRBV4-1	CASSQGGRASGNTIYF	TGCGCCAGCAGCCAAGGAGGCCGTGCCTCTGGAAACACCATATATTTT
TRBJ2-6	NA	once	TRBV18	CASSPLGNTAKPYSGANVLTF	TGTGCCAGCTCACCATTGGGTAACACAGCTAAACCTTACTCTGGGGCCAACGTCCTGACTTTC
TRBJ1-4	TRBD1	once	TRBV5-1	CASRATGIYEKLFF	TGCGCCAGCAGGGCGACAGGGATTTATGAAAAACTGTTTTTT
TRBJ2-1	TRBD2	NA	TRBV28	CASRTSGVPQFF	TGTGCCAGCAGAACTAGCGGGGTACCCCAGTTCTTC
TRBJ2-7	TRBD2	once	TRBV5-4	CASSLLTQLAGGLYEQYF	TGTGCCAGCAGCCTACTTACCCAACTAGCGGGAGGACTATACGAGCAGTACTTC
TRBJ2-4	TRBD2	NA	TRBV10-3	CAISAGLAGGGDKNIQYF	TGTGCCATCAGTGCAGGACTAGCGGGGGGAGGAGACAAAAACATTCAGTACTTC
TRBJ1-2	TRBD1	NA	TRBV30	CAWRGVGGGYGYTF	TGTGCCTGGAGAGGAGTAGGGGGCGGCTATGGCTACACCTTC
TRBJ1-1	NA	NA	TRBV5-4	CASSLDATQGTEAFF	TGTGCCAGCAGCTTGGATGCAACCCAGGGCACTGAAGCTTTCTTT
TRBJ1-6	NA	NA	TRBV4-1	CASSQDPAYNSPLHF	TGCGCCAGCAGCCAAGATCCCGCCTATAATTCACCCCTCCACTTT
TRBJ1-4	NA	few	TRBV29-1	CSVMGDRNGELFF	TGCAGCGTTATGGGAGACCGCAATGGGGAACTGTTTTTT
TRBJ1-6	NA	NA	TRBV30	CAWSAGVHNSPLHF	TGTGCCTGGAGTGCAGGGGTCCATAATTCACCCCTCCACTTT
TRBJ2-1	NA	once	TRBV6-6	CASSHTGLTYNEQFF	TGTGCCAGCAGTCACACAGGGCTCACCTACAATGAGCAGTTCTTC
TRBJ1-5	NA	NA	TRBV6-5	CASSSQGSNQPQHF	TGTGCCAGCAGCTCACAGGGTAGCAATCAGCCCCAGCATTTT
TRBJ1-1	TRBD1	NA	TRBV7-9	CASSSDRGAVTEAFF	TGTGCCAGCAGCTCTGACAGGGGGGCCGTCACTGAAGCTTTCTTT
TRBJ2-2	NA	few	TRBV2	CASSVENQGNTGELFF	TGTGCCAGCAGTGTGGAGAACCAGGGGAACACCGGGGAGCTGTTTTTT
TRBJ2-1	TRBD1	NA	TRBV15	CATSLDRVNEQFF	TGTGCCACCAGCCTAGACAGGGTCAATGAGCAGTTCTTC
TRBJ2-5	NA	NA	TRBV7-3	CASSPSPGETQYF	TGTGCCAGCAGCCCCTCCCCGGGAGAGACCCAGTACTTC
TRBJ1-3	NA	NA	TRBV5-6	CASSFSGEAFSGNTIYF	TGTGCCAGCAGCTTTTCGGGAGAGGCATTCTCTGGAAACACCATATATTTT
TRBJ1-5	NA	NA	TRBV30	CAWSGQNNQPQHF	TGTGCCTGGAGTGGGCAGAACAATCAGCCCCAGCATTTT
TRBJ1-4	NA	NA	TRBV5-1	CASSLDPGGEKLFF	TGCGCCAGCAGCTTGGACCCGGGAGGGGAAAAACTGTTTTTT
TRBJ1-4	NA	NA	TRBV5-1	CASCPGGSNEKLFF	TGCGCCAGCTGCCCGGGGGGATCTAATGAAAAACTGTTTTTT